What follows are 8 T cell receptor beta chains derived from one specimen sequenced in a study of regulatory T cells in long-lasting Graves disease. The sample's time point: newly diagnosed GD, antithyroid drugs for less than 3 months. With RNA extracted from PBMCs as input, the TCR library was made. Relying on iRepertoire HTBI primers and Arm-PCR of CDR3 regions, the team built TCR beta libraries. MiXCR was run by TCRdb on the multiplex PCR reads, yielding one entry per CDR3 protein. The sample contains around 250,000 distinct CDR3 sequences, about 20% of which appear only once. The same data also went into a second study, on T cells in Graves' hyperthyroidism and ophthalmopathy.

Sequencing was performed on peripheral blood mononuclear cells (PBMCs), taken at new diagnosis, from a patient treated with antithyroid drugs. The receptors shown here come from a young woman with Graves disease.

The J gene is TRBJ1-5, the V gene TRBV7-2, with 9 bases that match TRBD1. The CDR3 is 18 amino acids. The germline V gene has CDR1 SGHTA and CDR2 FQGNSA. V lost 8 bases and J lost 0; bases outside the gene matches: 14. The CDR3 DNA is TGTGCCAGCTCACCGACCGGGACAGGGAAATATAGCAATCAGCCCCAGCATTTT. Protein sequence: CASSPTGTGKYSNQPQHF.

This clonotype was seen repeatedly, ten times or more. The chain links TRBV6-1 to TRBJ1-6; D unresolved. Trimming removed 3 bases at V and 8 bases at J, with 11 bases between. In germline, CDR1 is MNHNS, CDR2 SASEGT. CDR3 length: 14 residues. The CDR3 loop reads CASSDQYSYSPLHF. CDR3 in DNA: TGTGCCAGCAGTGATCAGTACAGTTATTCACCCCTCCACTTT.

Worth noting for this clonotype: This may be a read error: a much more frequent sequence differs by one nucleotide. The chain employs TRBV10-2 and TRBJ2-7; D might be TRBD2 (6 bases). The CDR3 is made up of 15 amino acids. Trimming pared 6 bases from V and 7 bases from J, leaving 22 bases between. Germline V gene sequence: CDR1 WSHSY, CDR2 SAAADI. The CDR3 DNA follows: TGCGCCAGCAGCCCGACTAGTCAGCCCTACAATGAGCAGTACTTC. Protein: CASSPTSQPYNEQYF.

This clonotype was counted many times. The rearrangement links TRBV6-5 to TRBJ2-7; 10 bases are a match to TRBD1. This CDR3 is 17 amino acids long. Germline lookup yields CDR1 MNHEY and CDR2 SVGAGI. V lost 0 bases to trimming and J lost 7 bases; unmatched junction nucleotides: 12. CDR3 sequence reads: CASSYSLKDRGRREQYF. The CDR3 DNA sequence: TGTGCCAGCAGTTACTCACTGAAAGACAGGGGGCGCAGAGAGCAGTACTTC.

Turning to this clonotype: A much larger clonotype is one base distant, so this may be a read error. This chain links TRBV9 with TRBJ1-3, with D uncertain. Germline V gene sequence: CDR1 SGDLS, CDR2 YYNGEE. Trimming removed 3 bases at V and 3 bases at J, with 13 bases between. The CDR3 extends over 15 amino acids. The CDR3 DNA reads TGTGCCAGCAGCGGAACTCCATCGCGTGGAAACACCATATATTTT. Its translation: CASSGTPSRGNTIYF.

This clonotype occurred many times. The rearrangement uses TRBV5-5 and TRBJ1-1; D possibly corresponds to TRBD1 (6 bases). The CDR3 extends over 15 amino acids. V shed 4 bases and J shed 4 bases, with 17 bases lying between them. Looked up from germline, CDR1 is SGHKS and CDR2 is YYEKEE (reference sequence). CDR3 coding DNA: TGTGCCAGCAGCGCTACCGGGACAAGGGGCACTGAAGCTTTCTTT. This sequence encodes CASSATGTRGTEAFF.

V is TRBV11-2 and J is TRBJ2-1; 7 bases line up with TRBD2. V dropped 11 bases and J dropped 5; count of bases not matched to a gene: 12. Germline V gene sequence: CDR1 SGHAT, CDR2 FQNNGV. The CDR3 spans 14 residues. The CDR3 loop reads CAWSFGGKNNEQFF. The CDR3 nucleotides are TGTGCCTGGAGTTTCGGGGGGAAGAACAATGAGCAGTTCTTC.

This clonotype was recorded at least ten times. The rearrangement uses TRBV6-1 and TRBJ2-7; the match to TRBD1 covers 9 bases. The CDR3 consists of 15 residues. V lost 6 bases to trimming and J lost 2 bases; unmatched junction nucleotides: 8. Germline-derived CDR1 and CDR2 are MNHNS and SASEGT. In nucleotides, the CDR3 is TGTGCCAGCAGGAGGACAGGGGTTGGCCCCTACGAGCAGTACTTC. Amino acid sequence: CASRRTGVGPYEQYF.